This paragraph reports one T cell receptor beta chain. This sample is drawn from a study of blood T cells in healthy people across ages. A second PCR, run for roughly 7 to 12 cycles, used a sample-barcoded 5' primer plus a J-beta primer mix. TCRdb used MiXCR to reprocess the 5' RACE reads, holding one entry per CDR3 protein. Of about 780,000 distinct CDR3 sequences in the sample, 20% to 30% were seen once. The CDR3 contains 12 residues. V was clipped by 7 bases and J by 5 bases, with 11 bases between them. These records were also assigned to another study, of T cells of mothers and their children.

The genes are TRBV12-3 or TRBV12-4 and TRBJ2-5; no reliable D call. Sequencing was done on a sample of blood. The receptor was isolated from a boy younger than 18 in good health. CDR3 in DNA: TGTGCCAGCACCCTCCTTGGGGAGACCCAGTACTTC. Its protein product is CASTLLGETQYF.